What follows describes a single T cell receptor beta chain. Its antigen is currently unknown. The sample contains more than one DNA sequence encoding this CDR3. This sample is drawn from a study of T cell responses to AZD1222 COVID-19 vaccine. Study-wide background: Researchers grouped second doses given at about 4 or about 12 weeks into one pool.

Trimming took off 0 bases at V and 1 base at J, with 11 bases between the two ends. From germline, CDR1 is SGHDT and CDR2 YYEEEE. The CDR3 has 15 residues. Whole-study findings and limits: Reportedly, nearly half of unique spike TCRs recognized epitopes outside B.1.351/B.1.1.7 mutations. After the peak T cell response, and only then, were repertoires sampled. Baseline antibody screening turned up just six or seven seropositive AZD1222 recipients.

Produced via immunoSEQ multiplex PCR; TCRdb's table is partial and in-frame only. Of around 72,000 clones listed, 80% to 90% are singletons. Sequenced here: peripheral blood, sampled on day 0 of AZD1222 vaccination. The receptor's source is an adult in good health. V usage is TRBV5-6 and J usage is TRBJ2-7; a possible D gene is TRBD1 (6 bases). For the CDR3, the DNA is TGTGCCAGCAGCTTGGGATGGCAGGGGTCCTACGAGCAGTACTTC. This codes for CASSLGWQGSYEQYF.